This TCR beta chain was recovered during a study of graft-versus-host responses after intestinal transplantation. Study as a whole: Each recipient received a multivisceral, liver-intestinal, or isolated intestinal graft. Anti-thymocyte globulin induction, then tacrolimus and steroids for two to four years, went to all recipients.

General study results and limits: GvH clones appeared in recipient marrow, some first in ileum or blood.

Germline assignment: CDR1 SNHLY and CDR2 FYNNEI. CDR3 size: 14 residues. V lost 4 bases and J 6 bases, leaving 15 bases between the germline ends. The assay was immunoSEQ multiplex PCR, and TCRdb's table has in-frame clones only and misses some. The repertoire has tens of thousands of clones, about 89% of them found once; the top ten carry around 2.6%. On this clone itself: Its target is unknown.

The chain carries TRBV2 and TRBJ1-2; D is unresolved. The clonotype was recovered from a human donor who received an intestinal transplant. The sample consisted of unstimulated CD8+ T cells sorted from spleen or lymph node cells, taken before intestinal transplant. CDR3 amino acids: CASSVKEQIDGYTF. CDR3 DNA: TGTGCCAGCAGTGTCAAAGAACAGATCGATGGCTACACCTTC.